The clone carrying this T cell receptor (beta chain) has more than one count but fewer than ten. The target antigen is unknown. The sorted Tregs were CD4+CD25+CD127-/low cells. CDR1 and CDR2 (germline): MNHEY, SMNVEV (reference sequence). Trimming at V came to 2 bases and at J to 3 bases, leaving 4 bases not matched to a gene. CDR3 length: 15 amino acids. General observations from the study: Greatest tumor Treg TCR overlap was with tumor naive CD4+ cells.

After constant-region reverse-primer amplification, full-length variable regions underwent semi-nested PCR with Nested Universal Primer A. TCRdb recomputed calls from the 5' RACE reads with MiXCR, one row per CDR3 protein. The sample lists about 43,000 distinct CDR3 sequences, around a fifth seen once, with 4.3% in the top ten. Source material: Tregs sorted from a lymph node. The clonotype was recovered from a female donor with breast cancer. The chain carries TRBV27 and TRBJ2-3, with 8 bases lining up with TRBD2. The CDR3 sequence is CASSLRAGGTDTQYF. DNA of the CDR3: TGTGCCAGCAGTTTACGGGCGGGAGGTACAGATACGCAGTATTTT.